The 14 T cell receptor beta chains below come from one sample, sequenced in a study of blood T cell repertoires in COVID-19. Generated by immunoSEQ multiplex PCR, the TCRdb table keeps only in-frame clones and is missing some. The sample holds fewer than 350,000 clones, approximately 88% seen once. The source material was peripheral blood. The receptors here all came from a woman younger than 45 with COVID-19, enrolled during active disease.

The V call is TRBV5-1, the J call TRBJ1-5, with TRBD1 matching 7 bases. This CDR3 has 19 residues. The ends lost 3 bases at V and 2 bases at J; junction bases unmatched: 17. Per the germline V gene, CDR1 is SGHRS and CDR2 is YFSETQ. DNA of the CDR3: TGCGCCAGCAGCTACCGGACAGGCGGGGTGGGTCTATGCAATCAGCCCCAGCATTTT. Protein product: CASSYRTGGVGLCNQPQHF.

This sequence joins TRBV10-3 and TRBJ1-2; no reliable D call. CDR3 length equals 12 residues. Trimming pared 7 bases from V and 4 bases from J, leaving 10 bases between. Germline CDR1 is ENHRY and CDR2 is SYGVKD. CDR3 residues: CAIMGSGYGYTF. In DNA form, the CDR3 reads TGTGCCATCATGGGGAGTGGCTATGGCTACACCTTC.

This chain joins TRBV7-9 and TRBJ2-3, with 8 bases that match TRBD2. V shed 2 bases, J shed 6 bases, and the junction held 4 bases outside the gene matches. The CDR3 runs to 14 residues. CDR1 SEHNR and CDR2 FQNEAQ come from the germline V gene (reference sequence). In nucleotides, the CDR3 is TGTGCCAGCAGCTTAACCGGGGGGGCGGATACGCAGTATTTT. As protein: CASSLTGGADTQYF.

The rearrangement uses TRBV11-3 and TRBJ1-1, with D unclear. Germline CDR1 reads SGHNT; CDR2 reads YENEEA. Trimming cost V 1 base and J 1 base, with 7 bases left between them. The CDR3 runs to 14 residues. CDR3 nucleotides: TGTGCCAGCAGCTTAGGACACCCGAACACTGAAGCTTTCTTT. Protein product: CASSLGHPNTEAFF.

The J gene is TRBJ1-2, the V gene TRBV5-1; TRBD1 matches at 8 bases. Germline CDR1 and CDR2: SGHRS and YFSETQ. The CDR3 extends over 16 amino acids. J gave up 4 bases and V 2 bases, and 10 bases lay outside the gene matches. The CDR3 DNA follows: TGCGCCAGCAGCTTTGCCACAGGGGGAAGACCCTATGGCTACACCTTC. It translates to CASSFATGGRPYGYTF.

The J gene is TRBJ1-5, the V gene TRBV28; D is perhaps TRBD1 (5 bases). CDR3 length: 16 amino acids. Germline CDR1 is MDHEN and CDR2 is SYDVKM. CDR3 loop: CGGGSGPQYSNQPQHF. The DNA of the CDR3 is TGTGGGGGGGGTTCAGGGCCCCAATATAGCAATCAGCCCCAGCATTTT.

In this sample, this clone turned up once. The rearrangement uses TRBV27 and TRBJ1-6; D remains ambiguous. The germline gives CDR1 MNHEY, CDR2 SMNVEV (reference sequence). V lost 3 bases to trimming and J lost 7 bases, with 10 bases between them. This CDR3 has 14 residues. The CDR3 loop reads CASSLGRRNSPLHF. The DNA for the CDR3 is TGTGCCAGCAGTTTGGGTAGGCGGAATTCACCCCTCCACTTT.

The rearrangement uses TRBV9 and TRBJ2-3; D ambiguous. This CDR3 spans 12 amino acids. V lost 2 bases and J 10 bases, leaving 11 bases between the germline ends. Germline CDR1 is SGDLS and CDR2 is YYNGEE. The CDR3 is CASSVSMSAQYF. In DNA, the CDR3 is TGTGCCAGCAGCGTCTCAATGAGTGCGCAGTATTTT. The full variable domain, with the rest looked up from reference TRBV9 and TRBJ2-3, is DSGVTQTPKHLITATGQRVTLRCSPRSGDLSVYWYQQSLDQGLQFLIQYYNGEERAKGNILERFSAQQFPDLHSELNLSSLELGDSALYFCASSVSMSAQYFGPGTRLTVL.

This sequence joins TRBV12-3 or TRBV12-4 and TRBJ1-3; no firm D call. Trimming left V 6 bases short and J 3 bases short, with 9 bases between. The CDR3 is made up of 13 amino acids. The CDR3 nucleotides read TGTGCCAGCAGCCCCCCGTTTGGAAACACCATATATTTT. Protein sequence: CASSPPFGNTIYF.

The V call is TRBV6-5, the J call TRBJ2-3; maybe TRBD2 (6 bases). This CDR3 contains 14 residues. The V gene lost 6 bases and the J gene lost 2 bases, with 12 bases spanning the gap. Germline V lookup: CDR1 MNHEY, CDR2 SVGAGI. The CDR3 sequence: CASRRGMNTDTQYF. Here the CDR3 DNA reads TGTGCCAGCAGGCGCGGGATGAACACAGATACGCAGTATTTT.

This chain connects TRBV28 to TRBJ1-2, with TRBD1 matching over 10 bases. V lost 6 bases and J lost 3; bases outside the gene matches: 4. This CDR3 has 14 amino acids. The germline CDR1 and CDR2 sequences are MDHEN and SYDVKM. CDR3 loop: CASRRQGAYYGYTF. CDR3 nucleotide sequence: TGTGCCAGCAGACGACAGGGGGCTTACTATGGCTACACCTTC.

The chain links TRBV6-2 or TRBV6-3 to TRBJ1-1; 10 bases align to TRBD1. Germline-derived CDR1 and CDR2 are MNHEY and SVGEGT. The trim removed 5 bases at V and 3 bases at J, leaving 6 bases unmatched. The length of the CDR3 is 15 residues. The CDR3 DNA follows: TGTGCCAGCAGTCCAAGACAGGGGGCATACACTGAAGCTTTCTTT. This sequence encodes CASSPRQGAYTEAFF.

The rearrangement uses TRBV4-1 and TRBJ2-1; a weak D match, TRBD2 (7 bases). Trimming left V 1 base short and J 7 bases short, with 20 bases between. This CDR3 region has 17 residues. Germline V gives CDR1 MGHRA, CDR2 YSYEKL. CDR3 in DNA: TGCGCCAGCAGCCAAGGCCCAATGGGGGGGCAGGGGAATGAGCAGTTCTTC. Protein: CASSQGPMGGQGNEQFF.

The chain couples TRBV5-4 to TRBJ1-1; 7 nucleotides agree with TRBD1. CDR3 length: 13 amino acids. CDR1 is SGHNT and CDR2 is YYREEE in the germline V gene (reference sequence). Trimming cost V 7 bases and J 0 bases; bases outside gene matches: 3. CDR3 residues: CASGRGMNTEAFF. CDR3 coding DNA: TGTGCCAGCGGCAGGGGGATGAACACTGAAGCTTTCTTT.